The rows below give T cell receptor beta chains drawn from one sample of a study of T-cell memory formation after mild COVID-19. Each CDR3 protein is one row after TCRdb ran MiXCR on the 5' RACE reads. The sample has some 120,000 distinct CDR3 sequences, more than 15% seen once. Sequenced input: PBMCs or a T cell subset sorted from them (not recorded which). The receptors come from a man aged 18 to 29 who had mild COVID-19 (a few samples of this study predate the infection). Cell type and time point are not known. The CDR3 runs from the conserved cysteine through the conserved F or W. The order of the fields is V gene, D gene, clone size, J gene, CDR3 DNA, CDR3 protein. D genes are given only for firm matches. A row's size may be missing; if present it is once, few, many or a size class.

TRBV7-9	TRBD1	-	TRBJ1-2	TGTGCCAGCAGCTTAGGACAGGGGAGTGGCGGCTACACCTTC	CASSLGQGSGGYTF
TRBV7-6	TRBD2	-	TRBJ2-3	TGTGCCAGCAGCTTGGGACTAGCGGGGGGCCAGGATACGCAGTATTTT	CASSLGLAGGQDTQYF
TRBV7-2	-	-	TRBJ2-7	TGTGCCAGCAGCTATACAGGGGCCCGGGGGAGGACGACCTACGAGCAGTACTTC	CASSYTGARGRTTYEQYF
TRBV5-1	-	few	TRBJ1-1	TGCGCCAGCAGCCAACAGGGCAGGAACACTGAAGCTTTCTTT	CASSQQGRNTEAFF
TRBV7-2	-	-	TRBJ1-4	TGTGCCAGCAGCTTTGGAGGTCCTCGACTTCCTCCCGACTTTTATGAAAAACTGTTTTTT	CASSFGGPRLPPDFYEKLFF
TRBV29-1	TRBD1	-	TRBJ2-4	TGCAGCGTTGATTTGACAGGGACATCCCACATTCAGTACTTC	CSVDLTGTSHIQYF
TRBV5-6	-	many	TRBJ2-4	TGTGCCAGCAGCTTTAAGGGGGGAAACATTCAGTACTTC	CASSFKGGNIQYF
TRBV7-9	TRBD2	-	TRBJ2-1	TGTGCCAGCAGCATCGGGACTAGCGGGGTTAATGAGCAGTTCTTC	CASSIGTSGVNEQFF
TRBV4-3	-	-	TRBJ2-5	TGCGCCAGCAGCCAAGATCGGCCCGGGACACCTACTCAAGAGACCCAGTACTTC	CASSQDRPGTPTQETQYF
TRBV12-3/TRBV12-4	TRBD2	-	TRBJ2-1	TGTGCCAGCATCGCCGGGACTACCAACAATGAGCAGTTCTTC	CASIAGTTNNEQFF
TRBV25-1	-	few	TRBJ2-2	TGTGCCAGCAGTCCTCGACTGGCGAACACCGGGGAGCTGTTTTTT	CASSPRLANTGELFF
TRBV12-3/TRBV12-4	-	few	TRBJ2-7	TGTGCCAGCAGTTTTCGTAGGGGCCACGAGCAGTACTTC	CASSFRRGHEQYF
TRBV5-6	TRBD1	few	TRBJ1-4	TGTGCCAGCAGCTCAAGGACAGGGGGCGAATTTGAAAAACTGTTTTTT	CASSSRTGGEFEKLFF
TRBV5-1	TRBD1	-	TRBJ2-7	TGCGCCAGCAGCTTCCAGGACAGGATAGAGCAGTACTTC	CASSFQDRIEQYF
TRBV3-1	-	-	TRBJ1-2	TGTGCCAGCAGCCAAGGGGGGCTTGGCTACACCTTC	CASSQGGLGYTF
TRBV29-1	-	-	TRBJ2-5	TGCAGCGCCTGGGGGATTAGCAATCAAGAGACCCAGTACTTC	CSAWGISNQETQYF
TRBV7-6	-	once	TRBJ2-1	TGTGCCAGCAGCTTAGCGTTGGTTCCCTACAATGAGCAGTTCTTC	CASSLALVPYNEQFF
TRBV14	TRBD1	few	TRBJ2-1	TGTGCCAGCAGCCGCTCCTCGGGACAGGGGGAGTATGAGCAGTTCTTC	CASSRSSGQGEYEQFF
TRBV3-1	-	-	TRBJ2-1	TGTGCCAGCACTCCCAACAGGAACTCCTACAATGAGCAGTTCTTC	CASTPNRNSYNEQFF
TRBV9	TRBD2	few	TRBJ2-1	TGTGCCAGCAGCTCGACTAGCGGGGTCCTCTATAATGAGCAGTTCTTC	CASSSTSGVLYNEQFF
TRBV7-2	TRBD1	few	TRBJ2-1	TGTGCCAGCAGCTTGACAGGGTCGGTCAATGAGCAGTTCTTC	CASSLTGSVNEQFF
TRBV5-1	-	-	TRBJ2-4	TGCGCCAGCAGCTTGAGGCAGGGAGCGGCCAAAAACATTCAGTACTTC	CASSLRQGAAKNIQYF
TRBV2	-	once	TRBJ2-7	TGTGCCAGCAGGGGTTGGACAGGAGGAGCGGGGTTGAGGGAGCAGTACTTC	CASRGWTGGAGLREQYF
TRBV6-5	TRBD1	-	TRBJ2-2	TGTGCCAGCAGCACTACAGGGGGCGGCACCGGGGAGCTGTTTTTT	CASSTTGGGTGELFF
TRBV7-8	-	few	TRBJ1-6	TGTGCCAGCAGCTTAACCATAATCCAGGCGGGCCTCCACTTT	CASSLTIIQAGLHF
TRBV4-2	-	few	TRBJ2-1	TGTGCCAGCAGCCAAGGTCACAATGAGCAGTTCTTC	CASSQGHNEQFF
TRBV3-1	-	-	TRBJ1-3	TGTGCCAGCAGCCAAGGGCAGATTAACACCATATATTTT	CASSQGQINTIYF
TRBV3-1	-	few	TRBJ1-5	TGTGCCAGCAGCCAACGAGGGGACCAGCCCCAGCATTTT	CASSQRGDQPQHF
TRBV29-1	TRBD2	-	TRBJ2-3	TGCAGCGTTGAGGCTAGCGGCTCAGATACGCAGTATTTT	CSVEASGSDTQYF
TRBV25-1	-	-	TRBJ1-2	TGTGCCAGCAGTACCCGGTGGAGCTATGGCTACACCTTC	CASSTRWSYGYTF